The 22 T cell receptor beta chains below all came from one sample that was sequenced in a study of blood T cell repertoires in COVID-19. Sequencing was performed with immunoSEQ multiplex PCR; in TCRdb, only in-frame clones are kept and a portion is missing. This table has tens of thousands of clones, 80% to 85% appearing once. The sequencing sample was made of peripheral blood. Every receptor here comes from a human donor in a cohort sampled during active COVID-19.

The V gene is TRBV4-1, the J gene TRBJ2-3; D possibly corresponds to TRBD2 (5 bases). V gave up 4 bases and J gave up 2 bases, with 13 bases separating them. CDR1 and CDR2 from the germline V gene are MGHRA and YSYEKL. The CDR3 is 15 residues long. The CDR3 DNA is TGCGCCAGCAGCCTAAGCGGCCGAGACACAGATACGCAGTATTTT. Encoded protein: CASSLSGRDTDTQYF.

The V and J genes are TRBV5-5 and TRBJ2-7, with 13 bases aligning to TRBD2. The ends lost 0 bases at V and 2 bases at J; junction bases unmatched: 2. The CDR3 spans 16 residues. CDR1 is SGHKS, CDR2 YYEKEE, per germline (reference sequence). For the CDR3, the DNA is TGTGCCAGCAGCTTGGGACTAGCGGGGGGAACCTACGAGCAGTACGTC. Residues: CASSLGLAGGTYEQYV.

This clone was counted once. The chain combines TRBV19 with TRBJ1-1; the match to TRBD1 covers 7 bases. CDR1 is LNHDA and CDR2 is SQIVND in the germline V gene (reference sequence). V was pared by 6 bases and J by 0 bases, with 10 bases of the junction left unmatched. The CDR3 runs to 16 residues. CDR3 amino acids: CASRVTGKTMNTEAFF. The CDR3 coding sequence is TGTGCCAGTAGAGTGACAGGGAAAACCATGAACACTGAAGCTTTCTTT.

In this sample, this clone turned up a few times. This rearrangement joins TRBV2 to TRBJ2-3, with 10 positions matching TRBD1. Germline V gene data show CDR1 as SNHLY and CDR2 as FYNNEI. After removal of 5 bases from V and 3 bases from J, the junction contained 8 bases not matched to a gene. The CDR3 totals 16 residues. The DNA for the CDR3 is TGTGCCAGCAGTAAGGGACAGGGGAAGGGGACAGATACGCAGTATTTT. This translates into CASSKGQGKGTDTQYF. The entire variable domain, with the rest obtained from reference TRBV2 and TRBJ2-3, is as follows: EPEVTQTPSHQVTQMGQEVILRCVPISNHLYFYWYRQILGQKVEFLVSFYNNEISEKSEIFDDQFSVERPDGSNFTLKIRSTKLEDSAMYFCASSKGQGKGTDTQYFGPGTRLTVL.

The V call is TRBV6-1, the J call TRBJ2-5, with 7 bases fitting TRBD2. The germline gives CDR1 MNHNS, CDR2 SASEGT. This CDR3 contains 16 residues. The ends lost 4 bases at V and 3 bases at J; junction bases unmatched: 11. Written as DNA, the CDR3 is TGTGCCAGCAGTGTTACCTCTACCGGGGGGAAAGAGACCCAGTACTTC. Protein sequence: CASSVTSTGGKETQYF.

This chain connects TRBV2 to TRBJ1-1, with 9 bases that match TRBD1. V was pared by 8 bases and J by 10 bases, with 5 bases of the junction left unmatched. CDR1 SNHLY and CDR2 FYNNEI come from the germline V gene. CDR3 length: 11 amino acids. CDR3 DNA: TGTGCCAGCGACAGGGGGATCGTAGCTTTCTTT. Encoded protein: CASDRGIVAFF.

The chain has TRBV5-4 and TRBJ2-6; D is ambiguous. The CDR3 loop spans 19 amino acids. In germline, CDR1 is SGHNT, CDR2 YYREEE (reference sequence). V was trimmed by 0 bases and J by 0 bases, leaving 16 bases between them. For the CDR3, the DNA is TGTGCCAGCAGCTTGGGCGAGGCCCGACTCGACTCTGGGGCCAACGTCCTGACTTTC. It encodes CASSLGEARLDSGANVLTF. Full variable domain (rest looked up from reference TRBV5-4 and TRBJ2-6): ETGVTQSPTHLIKTRGQQVTLRCSSQSGHNTVSWYQQALGQGPQFIFQYYREEENGRGNFPPRFSGLQFPNYSSELNVNALELDDSALYLCASSLGEARLDSGANVLTFGAGSRLTVL.

This clone has more than one count but fewer than ten. The chain is built from TRBV2 and TRBJ1-2; perhaps TRBD1 as D (5 bases). With 6 bases removed from V and 8 bases from J, the gap between germline ends came to 16 bases. Germline-derived CDR1 and CDR2 are SNHLY and FYNNEI. CDR3 length equals 13 residues. The CDR3 nucleotides are TGTGCCAGCAGATTGGGACTATATACCGGCTACACCTTC. As protein: CASRLGLYTGYTF.

The V gene is TRBV7-8, the J gene TRBJ1-2, with D uncertain. CDR1 and CDR2 (germline): SGHVS, FQNEAQ. Trimming took off 5 bases at V and 2 bases at J, with 15 bases between the two ends. The CDR3 is 15 residues long. CDR3 protein: CASSPTRSLNYGYTF. Written as DNA, the CDR3 is TGTGCCAGCAGCCCCACCCGGTCCTTGAACTATGGCTACACCTTC.

The table lists this clone with a few counts. The V and J genes are TRBV18 and TRBJ2-2; D perhaps matches TRBD1 (6 bases). V lost 6 bases, J lost 4 bases, and 15 bases lay in between. There are 15 residues in the CDR3. The germline CDR1 and CDR2 sequences are KGHSH and LQKENI. CDR3 residues: CASSPGTRSTGELFF. DNA of the CDR3: TGTGCCAGCTCCCCCGGGACACGATCCACCGGGGAGCTGTTTTTT.

This rearrangement joins TRBV9 to TRBJ2-5, with D perhaps matching TRBD1 (6 bases). CDR1 SGDLS and CDR2 YYNGEE come from the germline V gene. The V end lost 1 base, the J end lost 1 base, and 11 bases lay between the germline ends. This CDR3 contains 15 residues. The CDR3 reads CASSVSDRRQETQYF. The DNA for the CDR3 is TGTGCCAGCAGCGTATCAGACAGGCGCCAAGAGACCCAGTACTTC.

The rearrangement links TRBV6-5 to TRBJ2-6; possibly TRBD2 for D (6 bases). In germline, CDR1 is MNHEY, CDR2 SVGAGI. The V and J ends lost 8 bases and 0 bases respectively, with 8 bases between them. This CDR3 is 14 amino acids long. The CDR3 spells CASRRDSGANVLTF. The DNA for the CDR3 is TGTGCCAGCCGGCGGGACTCTGGGGCCAACGTCCTGACTTTC.

The sample holds one count of this clone. The chain employs TRBV2 and TRBJ1-3, with D hard to call. V was clipped by 6 bases and J by 2 bases, with 5 bases between them. This CDR3 contains 12 residues. Germline V lookup: CDR1 SNHLY, CDR2 FYNNEI. CDR3 protein: CASSYTGNTIYF. CDR3 coding DNA: TGTGCCAGCAGCTATACTGGAAACACCATATATTTT.

This chain links TRBV9 with TRBJ1-2, with TRBD1 as a possible D gene (6 bases). V dropped 2 bases and J dropped 4 bases, with 12 bases sitting between them. Germline lookup yields CDR1 SGDLS and CDR2 YYNGEE. The CDR3 is 14 amino acids. As DNA, the CDR3 is TGTGCCAGCAGCGTCGAGGGGGGGCTCTATGGCTACACCTTC. Protein product: CASSVEGGLYGYTF.

This chain connects TRBV24-1 to TRBJ2-3, with TRBD1 identical over 10 bases. The CDR3 sequence is 17 residues long. Unmatched junction bases numbered 12, after V lost 4 bases and J lost 6 bases. Germline CDR1 is KGHDR and CDR2 is SFDVKD. CDR3 protein: CATSEALPGQGGDTQYF. The CDR3 DNA follows: TGTGCCACCAGTGAAGCCCTCCCCGGACAGGGGGGTGATACGCAGTATTTT.

This rearrangement joins TRBV4-1 to TRBJ2-7, with 7 bases matching TRBD1. J was trimmed by 3 bases and V by 0 bases; bases with no gene match: 8. CDR1 MGHRA and CDR2 YSYEKL come from the germline V gene. The CDR3 totals 16 residues. CDR3 residues: CASSQDGTGAHYEQYV. CDR3 sequence (DNA): TGCGCCAGCAGCCAAGACGGAACAGGGGCTCACTACGAGCAGTACGTC.

The genes are TRBV10-2 and TRBJ2-5; D gene uncertain. V was trimmed by 4 bases and J by 5 bases, leaving 8 bases between them. The CDR3 sequence is 12 residues long. CDR1 and CDR2 (germline): WSHSY, SAAADI. CDR3 region: CASSAYRETQYF. Here the CDR3 DNA reads TGCGCCAGCAGTGCGTATCGGGAGACCCAGTACTTC.

V gene TRBV5-5 combines with J gene TRBJ2-5; 11 nucleotides align to TRBD2. The germline CDR1 and CDR2 sequences are SGHKS and YYEKEE (reference sequence). J gave up 3 bases and V 5 bases, and 3 bases lay outside the gene matches. The CDR3 sequence is 14 residues long. In DNA, the CDR3 is TGTGCCAGCAGTACTAGCGGGGGAAAAGAGACCCAGTACTTC. Its protein is CASSTSGGKETQYF.

The genes are TRBV6-1 and TRBJ1-4, with 9 bases aligning to TRBD1. The CDR3 extends over 16 amino acids. The ends lost 2 bases at V and 6 bases at J; junction bases unmatched: 7. CDR1 and CDR2 from the germline V gene are MNHNS and SASEGT. CDR3 loop: CASSEIGGTGYEKLFF. The DNA of the CDR3 is TGTGCCAGCAGTGAAATTGGCGGGACAGGGTATGAAAAACTGTTTTTT.

V usage is TRBV5-1 and J usage is TRBJ2-7; 10 bases are a match to TRBD1. Germline V gene lookup returns CDR1 SGHRS and CDR2 YFSETQ. This CDR3 has 14 amino acids. V dropped 4 bases and J dropped 6; count of bases not matched to a gene: 7. This CDR3 reads CASSTGRQGAEQYF. In DNA form, the CDR3 reads TGCGCCAGCAGCACAGGAAGACAGGGGGCCGAGCAGTACTTC.

This sequence joins TRBV2 and TRBJ2-2; 8 nucleotides match TRBD1. Germline assignment: CDR1 SNHLY and CDR2 FYNNEI. The J segment lost 4 bases and the V segment lost 6 bases, leaving 4 bases of the junction unmatched. The CDR3 covers 14 residues. The CDR3: CASRDRDTTGELFF. The CDR3 bases are TGTGCCAGCAGGGACAGGGATACCACCGGGGAGCTGTTTTTT.

This clone was seen a handful of times. This chain links TRBV27 with TRBJ1-6; a possible D gene is TRBD1 (6 bases). The V end lost 5 bases, the J end lost 9 bases, and 23 bases lay between the germline ends. There are 17 residues in the CDR3. CDR1 is MNHEY, CDR2 SMNVEV, per germline (reference sequence). In DNA, the CDR3 is TGTGCCAGCAGTGGGGTCAGGGGTTGGAGCAAACGTTCACCCCTCCACTTT. The encoded protein is CASSGVRGWSKRSPLHF.